This is a list of T cell receptor beta chains from one sample in a study of T-cell memory formation after mild COVID-19. MiXCR was run by TCRdb on the 5' RACE reads, yielding one entry per CDR3 protein. The data contain 110,000 to 150,000 distinct CDR3 sequences, roughly a quarter of them seen just once; the ten biggest clones take up approximately 25%. Sequenced material: PBMCs or a T cell subset sorted from them (not recorded which). These receptors were collected from an adult woman who had mild COVID-19 (a few samples of this study predate the infection). Cell type and time point are not known. The CDR3 runs from the conserved cysteine through the conserved F or W. D genes are given only for firm matches. Size is omitted from some rows. Given values are once, few, many or a class for expanded clones.

CASSLAPIAGSYEQFF TGTGCCAGCAGCTTAGCGCCAATAGCGGGGTCATATGAGCAGTTCTTC few TRBV7-9 TRBD2 16 TRBJ2-1
CAWSLGPAGETQYF TGTGCCTGGAGTCTTGGCCCAGCGGGAGAGACCCAGTACTTC . TRBV30 . 14 TRBJ2-5
CASTGPAGTEAFF TGTGCCAGCACTGGGCCCGCGGGCACTGAAGCTTTCTTT . TRBV27 . 13 TRBJ1-1
CASSSPDSTGELFF TGTGCCAGCAGCTCCCCCGACAGCACCGGGGAGCTGTTTTTT . TRBV7-9 . 14 TRBJ2-2
CASSPPGGTDYNEQFF TGTGCCAGCAGCCCGCCGGGGGGGACAGATTACAATGAGCAGTTCTTC few TRBV7-9 . 16 TRBJ2-1
CASTLGPGLGGNEQFF TGTGCCAGCACCCTAGGCCCTGGACTAGGGGGCAATGAGCAGTTCTTC . TRBV7-6 . 16 TRBJ2-1
CSAREDRDYEQYF TGCAGTGCTAGAGAGGACAGGGACTACGAGCAGTACTTC many TRBV20-1 TRBD1 13 TRBJ2-7
CSVWRLETGELFF TGCAGCGTTTGGAGACTAGAGACCGGGGAGCTGTTTTTT . TRBV29-1 . 13 TRBJ2-2
CASSKGDRGPGELFF TGTGCCAGCAGCAAAGGGGACAGGGGCCCCGGGGAGCTGTTTTTT . TRBV21-1 . 15 TRBJ2-2
CSVGGISGNEQFF TGCAGCGTTGGGGGAATCAGCGGGAATGAGCAGTTCTTC . TRBV29-1 . 13 TRBJ2-1
CASPRTDRRRSEAFF TGTGCCAGCCCTAGGACCGATAGGCGCAGATCTGAAGCTTTCTTT few TRBV19 . 15 TRBJ1-1
CSVDPGQGIYTEAFF TGCAGCGTTGATCCGGGACAGGGGATTTACACTGAAGCTTTCTTT . TRBV29-1 TRBD1 15 TRBJ1-1
CASTRTTTVYGYTF TGTGCCAGCACGAGAACCACGACCGTCTATGGCTACACCTTC once TRBV12-3/TRBV12-4 . 14 TRBJ1-2
CASSYLNSPLHF TGTGCCAGCAGTTACCTTAATTCACCCCTCCACTTT many TRBV6-6 . 12 TRBJ1-6
CASSPGKGFYGYTF TGCGCCAGCAGCCCTGGGAAGGGGTTCTATGGCTACACCTTC few TRBV5-1 . 14 TRBJ1-2
CASTHGTINVEAFF TGTGCCAGCACCCACGGGACGATTAATGTGGAAGCTTTCTTT . TRBV7-9 . 14 TRBJ1-1
CASSPPGRHEQYF TGTGCCAGCAGCCCCCCCGGCCGACACGAGCAGTACTTC few TRBV7-9 . 13 TRBJ2-7
CSVTGQSIYEQYF TGCAGCGTTACCGGACAGAGTATCTACGAGCAGTACTTC . TRBV29-1 . 13 TRBJ2-7
CASSPSPGTGVFEQYF TGTGCCAGCTCACCATCTCCCGGGACAGGGGTTTTCGAGCAGTACTTC few TRBV18 TRBD1 16 TRBJ2-7
CASSPRGVDQPQHF TGTGCCAGCAGTCCCAGGGGGGTGGATCAGCCCCAGCATTTT few TRBV12-3/TRBV12-4 TRBD1 14 TRBJ1-5
CASSLERSNYGYTF TGCGCCAGCAGCTTGGAACGGTCGAACTATGGCTACACCTTC few TRBV5-1 . 14 TRBJ1-2
CASSPLAGTYNEQFF TGTGCCAGCAGTCCCTTAGCGGGGACCTACAATGAGCAGTTCTTC few TRBV6-4 TRBD2 15 TRBJ2-1
CASSPTGQGSYNEQFF TGTGCCAGCAGCCCAACTGGACAGGGGAGCTACAATGAGCAGTTCTTC few TRBV7-9 TRBD1 16 TRBJ2-1
CASRRRQESEAFF TGTGCCAGCAGACGGAGACAGGAGAGTGAAGCTTTCTTT once TRBV7-9 . 13 TRBJ1-1
CATSDSSTGELFF TGTGCCACCAGTGACTCTAGCACCGGGGAGCTGTTTTTT . TRBV24-1 . 13 TRBJ2-2
CASSLIGNNEQFF TGCGCCAGCAGCTTGATCGGTAACAATGAGCAGTTCTTC . TRBV5-1 . 13 TRBJ2-1
CASSDSYDSNQPQHF TGTGCCAGCAGTGATTCTTACGATAGCAATCAGCCCCAGCATTTT few TRBV6-1 . 15 TRBJ1-5
CASRAGQGGNSPLHF TGTGCCAGCAGAGCGGGACAAGGGGGGAATTCACCCCTCCACTTT . TRBV12-3/TRBV12-4 . 15 TRBJ1-6
CASSKDRVLSTDTQYF TGTGCCAGCAGCAAGGACAGGGTTTTGTCTACAGATACGCAGTATTTT few TRBV7-9 TRBD1 16 TRBJ2-3
CASSLASGSLDEQYF TGTGCCAGCAGCTTGGCTAGCGGGAGCTTAGACGAGCAGTACTTC . TRBV7-6 TRBD2 15 TRBJ2-7
CASSQDRFEAPYGYTF TGCGCCAGCAGCCAAGATCGCTTTGAGGCTCCCTATGGCTACACCTTC few TRBV4-3 . 16 TRBJ1-2
CASSLGGGSSYEQYF TGTGCCAGCAGCTTAGGGGGCGGGAGCTCCTACGAGCAGTACTTC many TRBV7-9 TRBD2 15 TRBJ2-7
CASSLAGGLKDTQYF TGTGCCAGCAGCTTAGCGGGAGGGTTAAAAGATACGCAGTATTTT . TRBV7-2 TRBD2 15 TRBJ2-3
CASSLGATYEQYF TGCGCCAGCAGCCTCGGGGCGACCTACGAGCAGTACTTC many TRBV4-1 . 13 TRBJ2-7
CSVPRGPEQFF TGCAGCGTTCCCCGGGGACCTGAGCAGTTCTTC . TRBV29-1 . 11 TRBJ2-1
CASSLLALAGTDNEQFF TGCGCCAGCAGCTTGTTGGCCCTAGCGGGCACCGACAATGAGCAGTTCTTC . TRBV5-1 TRBD2 17 TRBJ2-1
CATSAKTSYEQYF TGTGCCACCAGTGCTAAGACCTCCTACGAGCAGTACTTC . TRBV24-1 . 13 TRBJ2-7
CASSYASGSWTEAFF TGCGCCAGCAGTTATGCTTCAGGGAGTTGGACTGAAGCTTTCTTT . TRBV5-1 . 15 TRBJ1-1
CASSTSSGAGELFF TGTGCCAGCAGCACCTCCTCCGGTGCCGGGGAGCTGTTTTTT . TRBV7-9 . 14 TRBJ2-2
CASSVGSGEETQYF TGTGCCAGCAGCGTAGGGTCAGGGGAAGAGACCCAGTACTTC . TRBV9 . 14 TRBJ2-5
CASSLGAWETF TGTGCCAGCAGTTTAGGGGCCTGGGAGACCTTC once TRBV12-3/TRBV12-4 . 11 TRBJ1-2
CASSMGQGVYEQYF TGTGCCAGTAGTATGGGACAGGGGGTCTACGAGCAGTACTTC . TRBV19 TRBD1 14 TRBJ2-7
CASSLPPEENTEAFF TGTGCCAGCTCACTACCCCCCGAAGAGAACACTGAAGCTTTCTTT few TRBV18 . 15 TRBJ1-1